A selection of T cell receptor beta chains follows, all from one sample in a study of shared clonotypes between healthy human individuals. Method: immunoSEQ multiplex PCR; TCRdb's copy keeps in-frame clones and lacks some. The sample yields roughly 2,000,000 clones, 90% to 95% seen once. Sequencing was carried out using naive CD8+ T cells from PBMCs. These receptors were obtained from a man younger than 35 in good health. Some clones in this sample may be carry-over from other donors' samples. Each CDR3 is given with its conserved first and last residue. The D gene is left open where the match is weak. Size is stated for part of the rows, as once, few or many counts, or as a class when the clone is expanded.

D	size	V	J	DNA	CDR3
NA	NA	TRBV9	TRBJ1-1	TGTGCCAGCAGCGTCAACAGGGTTGGCACTGAAGCTTTCTTT	CASSVNRVGTEAFF
TRBD2	NA	TRBV28	TRBJ2-1	TGTGCCAGCAGCTCACAGCGGCTAATAGCGGGAGGGAACAATGAGCAGTTCTTC	CASSSQRLIAGGNNEQFF
TRBD2	NA	TRBV6-1	TRBJ2-3	TGTGCCAGCAGCGAAGTGTTCCTTGGGCTAGCGGAAGTTCGGGATACGCAGTATTTT	CASSEVFLGLAEVRDTQYF
TRBD2	NA	TRBV27	TRBJ2-1	TGTGCCAGCAAAATAGCGGGGAATGAGCAGTTCTTC	CASKIAGNEQFF
NA	NA	TRBV7-8	TRBJ1-5	TGTGCCAGCAGCTTAGGGCCTCGGGGCTCTGAGGATCAGCCCCAGCATTTT	CASSLGPRGSEDQPQHF
NA	NA	TRBV13	TRBJ2-7	TGTGCCAGCAGCCCCACTGGGGTATGGGACGAGCAGTACTTC	CASSPTGVWDEQYF
NA	NA	TRBV5-6	TRBJ2-1	TGTGCCAGCAGCTGGATACGGGCCAATGAGCAGTTCTTC	CASSWIRANEQFF
NA	NA	TRBV9	TRBJ1-5	TGTGCCAGCAGCCCTGGTAGGACAAACCAGCCCCAGCATTTT	CASSPGRTNQPQHF
NA	NA	TRBV19	TRBJ2-3	TGTGCCAGTAGTTCCCCCCGGGACGGGGAGTACACAGATACGCAGTATTTT	CASSSPRDGEYTDTQYF
TRBD1	NA	TRBV19	TRBJ2-3	TGTGCCAGTAGTATTCGGCAGGGGGTTGCAGATACGCAGTATTTT	CASSIRQGVADTQYF
NA	few	TRBV28	TRBJ2-2	TGTGCCAGCAGTTTAGGAGCGGGGGAGCTGTTTTTT	CASSLGAGELFF
NA	NA	TRBV28	TRBJ2-1	TGTGCCAGCAGTTTAGCACTGAATGAGCAGTTCTTC	CASSLALNEQFF
NA	NA	TRBV7-9	TRBJ1-5	TGTGCCAGCAGCCCGCAGGTTCTGGGACAGCCCCAGCATTTT	CASSPQVLGQPQHF
NA	NA	TRBV11-2	TRBJ2-7	TGTGCCAGCAGCCCGACGGGACGGCGTTTCTACGAGCAGTACTTC	CASSPTGRRFYEQYF
NA	NA	TRBV9	TRBJ1-5	TGTGCCAGCAGCGTATCAGGGGTCGGGGACCCCCAGCATTTT	CASSVSGVGDPQHF
TRBD2	NA	TRBV28	TRBJ2-4	TGTGCCAGCAGTTCGAGACTAGCGGGAGGGCTAAGTATAGCCAAAAACATTCAGTACTTC	CASSSRLAGGLSIAKNIQYF
TRBD2	NA	TRBV6-1	TRBJ2-1	TGTGCCAGCAGTGAATTCCCGGGAGGAGTTGGTTACAATGAGCAGTTCTTC	CASSEFPGGVGYNEQFF
NA	NA	TRBV28	TRBJ1-1	TGTGCCAGCAGTTGGCGGACCGAGAACACTGAAGCTTTCTTT	CASSWRTENTEAFF
NA	NA	TRBV7-2	TRBJ2-7	TGTGCCAGCAGCTCGGTGGTGGCCGGCGAGCAGTACTTC	CASSSVVAGEQYF
TRBD1	NA	TRBV19	TRBJ1-2	TGTGCCAGTACTCGGGCGGACAGGAACTATGGCTACACCTTC	CASTRADRNYGYTF
NA	few	TRBV28	TRBJ1-5	TGTGCCAGCAGTCCAATAACCCTTGGAAGCAATCAGCCCCAGCATTTT	CASSPITLGSNQPQHF
TRBD2	NA	TRBV2	TRBJ2-1	TGTGCCAGCAGCATTACCGGACTAGCGGTCTTCGATGAGCAGTTCTTC	CASSITGLAVFDEQFF
NA	NA	TRBV25-1	TRBJ1-2	TGTGCCAGCAGTGCCAGGGGATCTAACTATGGCTACACCTTC	CASSARGSNYGYTF
TRBD2	NA	TRBV25-1	TRBJ2-7	TGTGCCAGCAGTGAAGGACTAGCGGGAGAAGTCTACGAGCAGTACTTC	CASSEGLAGEVYEQYF
TRBD2	NA	TRBV7-9	TRBJ2-7	TGTGCCAGCAGCATAACGAAGCGGGAGGTTTACGAGCAGTACTTC	CASSITKREVYEQYF
NA	NA	TRBV14	TRBJ1-3	TGTGCCAGCAGCCCCTGGGGGCTAAACACCATATATTTT	CASSPWGLNTIYF
TRBD2	NA	TRBV7-9	TRBJ2-3	TGTGCCAGCAGCTCGAGGACTAGCGGGAGGGGCGCAGATACGCAGTATTTT	CASSSRTSGRGADTQYF
TRBD2	NA	TRBV6-5	TRBJ2-1	TGTGCCAGTTGGCTAGCGGGAGGAGGTGAGCAGTTCTTC	CASWLAGGGEQFF
TRBD1	NA	TRBV13	TRBJ2-7	TGTGCCAGCAGCTTACCTCGAGGACAGGCACCCTCCTACGAGCAGTACTTC	CASSLPRGQAPSYEQYF
TRBD1	NA	TRBV6-5	TRBJ1-2	TGTGCCAGCAGTTACCAATCGGACAGGAATAACTATGGCTACACCTTC	CASSYQSDRNNYGYTF
NA	NA	TRBV7-9	TRBJ2-1	TGTGCCAGCAGCTTAGTCGGGTGGGAGTACCACAATGAGCAGTTCTTC	CASSLVGWEYHNEQFF
TRBD1	NA	TRBV6-6	TRBJ2-1	TGTGCCAGCAGAGATCCCTCAGGGACAGGGGGCCAGTTCTTC	CASRDPSGTGGQFF
NA	NA	TRBV27	TRBJ2-3	TGTGCCAGCAGCCCTACTGACACAGCGGGCACAGATACGCAGTATTTT	CASSPTDTAGTDTQYF
NA	NA	TRBV11-2	TRBJ2-5	TGTGCCAGCAGCTTAGTAATAGGGCTGGGGGAGACCCAGTACTTC	CASSLVIGLGETQYF
NA	NA	TRBV4-1	TRBJ1-1	TGCGCCAGCACCATTAAGGGGGGCACTGAAGCTTTCTTT	CASTIKGGTEAFF
TRBD1	NA	TRBV13	TRBJ1-2	TGTGCCAGCAGCTTAGGCGGCAGGGGGCAGTATGGCTACACCTTC	CASSLGGRGQYGYTF
TRBD1	NA	TRBV29-1	TRBJ2-7	TGCAGCGTTACGGACAGGATTACTACGGGGTACGAGCAGTACTTC	CSVTDRITTGYEQYF
NA	NA	TRBV30	TRBJ1-1	TGTGCCTGTACTACCCTTTCGAACACTGAAGCTTTCTTT	CACTTLSNTEAFF
TRBD1	NA	TRBV7-2	TRBJ1-1	TGTGCCAGCAGCTTGGGGCAGGGGGGATTAACTGAAGCTTTCTTT	CASSLGQGGLTEAFF
TRBD2	once	TRBV7-3	TRBJ2-1	TGTGCCAGCAGCTTAGGCCTAGCGGTGGGGTACAATGAGCAGTTCTTC	CASSLGLAVGYNEQFF
TRBD2	NA	TRBV6-5	TRBJ2-1	TGTGCCACGGCCCTGACTAGCGTATACAATGAGCAGTTCTTC	CATALTSVYNEQFF
TRBD2	NA	TRBV10-3	TRBJ2-2	TGTGCCATCAGGCCCCGGGTAGGAGCGGGAGGACGCTCGGACGGGGAGCTGTTTTTT	CAIRPRVGAGGRSDGELFF
NA	NA	TRBV27	TRBJ1-1	TGTGCCAGCAGATCATATGAGGAAGCCACTGAAGCTTTCTTT	CASRSYEEATEAFF
NA	NA	TRBV29-1	TRBJ2-6	TGCAGCGTTGAAAGTTACTCTGGGGCCAACGTCCTGACTTTC	CSVESYSGANVLTF
NA	NA	TRBV27	TRBJ2-7	TGTGCCAGCAGTTTGAGTAGCGCTCCATCCTCCTACGAGCAGTACTTC	CASSLSSAPSSYEQYF
NA	NA	TRBV28	TRBJ2-4	TGTGCCAGCAGTTCCCCCCGGGACTCTGAAGGGGACATTCAGTACTTC	CASSSPRDSEGDIQYF
NA	NA	TRBV28	TRBJ1-4	TGTGCCAGCAGTTTAACTGCCAGCTTTAATGAAAAACTGTTTTTT	CASSLTASFNEKLFF
NA	NA	TRBV27	TRBJ2-1	TGTGCCAGCAGTCCCCGGGACTCCCTGGGCCATGAGCAGTTCTTC	CASSPRDSLGHEQFF
TRBD2	NA	TRBV10-2	TRBJ2-7	TGCGCCAGCAGCGAAACCGGGACTAGCGGGCTCTACGAGCAGTACTTC	CASSETGTSGLYEQYF
NA	NA	TRBV4-3	TRBJ2-7	TGCGCCAGCAGCCAAGCGGACAGGGAGGGCTACGAGCAGTACTTC	CASSQADREGYEQYF